The source of this T cell receptor beta chain is a study of blood T cells in healthy people across ages. Regarding the study as a whole: Donor CMV infection status was unknown, possibly confounding age-related changes in expanded clonotypes.

As regards this clonotype: Antigen unknown.

Next came a second PCR, run for roughly 6 to 11 cycles, which used a sample-barcoded 5' primer along with a J-beta primer mix. In TCRdb, the 5' RACE reads were re-called with MiXCR into one record per CDR3 protein. The sample records 800,000 to 900,000 distinct CDR3 sequences, approximately 59% being singletons. V lost 7 bases, J lost 5 bases, and 5 bases stayed unmatched. The CDR3 sequence is 14 residues long. Per the germline V gene, CDR1 is SGHTA and CDR2 is FQGNSA. Peripheral blood from each donor was collected in a volume of 9.5 to 10 milliliters. Each sample yielded at least 6 million isolated PBMCs.

This TCR derives from a man aged 25 to 40 in good health. Sequencing input: blood. The rearrangement joins TRBV7-2 to TRBJ1-6; TRBD1 matches 7 bases. In DNA, the CDR3 is TGTGCCAGCACCCGGACAGGCGATAATTCACCCCTCCACTTT. As protein: CASTRTGDNSPLHF.